This T cell receptor (beta chain) originates from a study of cytomegalovirus exposure and HLA in healthy donors. Overall study findings and caveats: Earlier analysis yielded a pattern in which most TCR beta V segments were productive about 90% or about 30% of the time.

PCR amplification relied on 60 Vbeta primers (plus 13 Jbeta primers). Produced via immunoSEQ multiplex PCR; TCRdb's table is partial and in-frame only. The sample has about 180,000 clones; over 65% are singletons. This CDR3 has 15 residues. Trimming removed 4 bases at V and 4 bases at J, with 14 bases between. CDR1 and CDR2 (germline): LNHDA, SQIVND (reference sequence). For this clone: Its antigen is as yet unknown.

The receptor comes from a man younger than 35 in good health and CMV-seronegative. Sequencing was performed on PBMCs. The genes are TRBV19 and TRBJ2-1, with a weak D call TRBD2 (6 bases). The CDR3 loop is CASSKLASRYNEQFF. Written as DNA, the CDR3 is TGTGCCAGTAGTAAACTAGCTTCTCGTTACAATGAGCAGTTCTTC.